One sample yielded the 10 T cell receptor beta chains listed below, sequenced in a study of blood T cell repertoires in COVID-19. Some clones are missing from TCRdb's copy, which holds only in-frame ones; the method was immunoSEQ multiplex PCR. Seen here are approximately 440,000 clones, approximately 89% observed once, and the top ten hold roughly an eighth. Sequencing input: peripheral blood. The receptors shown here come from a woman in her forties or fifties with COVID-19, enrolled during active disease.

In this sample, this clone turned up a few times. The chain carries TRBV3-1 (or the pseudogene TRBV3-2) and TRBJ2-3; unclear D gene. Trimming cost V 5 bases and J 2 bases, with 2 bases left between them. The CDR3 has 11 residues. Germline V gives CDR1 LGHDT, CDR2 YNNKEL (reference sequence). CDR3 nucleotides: TGTGCCAGCAGCTACACAGATACGCAGTATTTT. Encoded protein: CASSYTDTQYF.

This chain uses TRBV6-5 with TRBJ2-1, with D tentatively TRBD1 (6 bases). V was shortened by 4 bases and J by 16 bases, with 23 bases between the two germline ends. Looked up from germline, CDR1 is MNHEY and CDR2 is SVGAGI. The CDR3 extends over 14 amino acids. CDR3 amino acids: CASSWGPNFPSSFF. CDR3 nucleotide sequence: TGTGCCAGCAGTTGGGGGCCTAATTTTCCGAGCAGTTTCTTC.

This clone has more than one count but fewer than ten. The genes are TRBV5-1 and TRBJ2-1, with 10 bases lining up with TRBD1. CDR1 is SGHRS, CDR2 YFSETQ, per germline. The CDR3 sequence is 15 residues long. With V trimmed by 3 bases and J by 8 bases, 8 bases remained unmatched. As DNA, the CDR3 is TGCGCCAGCAGCTCCGGGGACAGGGGATGGGATGAGCAGTTCTTC. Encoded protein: CASSSGDRGWDEQFF.

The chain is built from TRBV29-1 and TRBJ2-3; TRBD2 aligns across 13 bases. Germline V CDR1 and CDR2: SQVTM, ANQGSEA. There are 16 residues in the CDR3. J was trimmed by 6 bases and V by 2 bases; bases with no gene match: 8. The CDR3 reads CSVEWSGTSGEDTQYF. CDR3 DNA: TGCAGCGTTGAATGGAGTGGGACTAGCGGGGAGGATACGCAGTATTTT.

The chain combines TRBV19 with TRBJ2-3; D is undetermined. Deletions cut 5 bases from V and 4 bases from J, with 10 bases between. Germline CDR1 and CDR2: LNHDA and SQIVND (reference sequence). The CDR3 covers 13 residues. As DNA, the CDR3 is TGTGCCAGTAGTTTTAGTCCCCCAGATACGCAGTATTTT. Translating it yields CASSFSPPDTQYF.

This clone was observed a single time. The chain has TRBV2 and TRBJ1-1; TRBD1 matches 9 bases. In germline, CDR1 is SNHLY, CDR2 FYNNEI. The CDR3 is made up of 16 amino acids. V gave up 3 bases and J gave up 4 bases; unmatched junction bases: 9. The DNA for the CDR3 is TGTGCCAGCAGTGATGGACAGGGGAGGTGGTTCACTGAAGCTTTCTTT. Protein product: CASSDGQGRWFTEAFF.

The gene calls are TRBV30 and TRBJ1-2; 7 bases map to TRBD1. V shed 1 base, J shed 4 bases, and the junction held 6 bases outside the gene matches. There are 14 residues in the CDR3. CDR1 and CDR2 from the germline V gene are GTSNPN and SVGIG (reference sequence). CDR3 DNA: TGTGCCTGGAGTGGGGACAGCGTTTTCTATGGCTACACCTTC. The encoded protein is CAWSGDSVFYGYTF.

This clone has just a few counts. In DNA form, the CDR3 reads TGTGCCAGCAGCGCCGACGGGAGCTCCTATAATTCACCCCTCCACTTT. It translates to CASSADGSSYNSPLHF. This chain connects TRBV7-6 to TRBJ1-6; no reliable D call. There are 16 residues in the CDR3. Germline CDR1 reads SGHVS; CDR2 reads FNYEAQ. The V end was cut by 5 bases, the J end by 0 bases, with 11 bases between.

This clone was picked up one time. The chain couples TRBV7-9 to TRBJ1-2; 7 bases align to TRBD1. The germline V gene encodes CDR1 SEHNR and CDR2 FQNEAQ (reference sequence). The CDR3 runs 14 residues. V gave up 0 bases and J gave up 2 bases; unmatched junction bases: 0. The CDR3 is CASSLAGGNYGYTF. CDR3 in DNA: TGTGCCAGCAGCTTAGCAGGGGGCAACTATGGCTACACCTTC.

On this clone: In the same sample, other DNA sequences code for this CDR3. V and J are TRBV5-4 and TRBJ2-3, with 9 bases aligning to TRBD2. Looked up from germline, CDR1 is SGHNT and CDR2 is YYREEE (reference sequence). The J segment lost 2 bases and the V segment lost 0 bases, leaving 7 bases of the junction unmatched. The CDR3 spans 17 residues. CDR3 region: CASSLEAGGPTTDTQYF. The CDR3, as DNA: TGTGCCAGCAGCTTGGAAGCGGGGGGACCCACCACAGATACGCAGTATTTT.